Presented here are 22 T cell receptor beta chains from one specimen sequenced in a study of OX40 agonist ivuxolimab in advanced cancers. Profiled with immunoSEQ multiplex PCR; TCRdb holds only in-frame clones, not every one. The sample lists some 45,000 clones; around 89% were seen once. The sample was CD4+ or CD8+ T cells sorted from blood, taken in a trial of the OX40 agonist ivuxolimab. The receptors come from an adult with an advanced solid tumor such as melanoma, head and neck, liver or kidney cancer.

The V and J genes are TRBV30 and TRBJ2-5; 13 bases line up with TRBD2. This CDR3 has 17 amino acids. CDR1 and CDR2 (germline): GTSNPN, SVGIG (reference sequence). V lost 6 bases and J lost 2; bases outside the gene matches: 12. The CDR3 region has the DNA TGTGCCTGCACACATTCCGGGACTAGCGGGATACAAGAGACCCAGTACTTC. Its protein product is CACTHSGTSGIQETQYF.

This chain links TRBV5-1 with TRBJ2-3, with 10 bases aligning to TRBD2. CDR1 is SGHRS and CDR2 is YFSETQ in the germline V gene. V trimming: 4 bases; J trimming: 2 bases; junction bases outside the gene matches: 7. The CDR3 consists of 16 residues. CDR3 amino acids: CASSTTGTSVTDTQYF. The CDR3 DNA reads TGCGCCAGCAGCACAACCGGGACTAGCGTCACAGATACGCAGTATTTT.

V and J are TRBV7-6 and TRBJ2-7; D possibly corresponds to TRBD2 (5 bases). V was pared by 1 base and J by 4 bases, with 14 bases between. The germline CDR1 and CDR2 sequences are SGHVS and FNYEAQ. The CDR3 totals 15 residues. The CDR3 region has the DNA TGTGCCAGCAGCTTAGAGATAGGGCGGGCATACGAGCAGTACTTC. This encodes CASSLEIGRAYEQYF.

The chain has TRBV9 and TRBJ2-2, with a tentative D call TRBD1 (5 bases). The CDR3 length is 14 residues. Germline V gene sequence: CDR1 SGDLS, CDR2 YYNGEE. Deletions cut 3 bases from V and 6 bases from J, with 12 bases between. CDR3 in amino acids: CASSAGHPAGELFF. The DNA for the CDR3 is TGTGCCAGCAGCGCCGGACACCCCGCCGGGGAGCTGTTTTTT.

This clone was counted once. The rearrangement uses TRBV2 and TRBJ2-7; TRBD1 is a possible D gene (6 bases). Looked up from germline, CDR1 is SNHLY and CDR2 is FYNNEI. The CDR3 contains 15 residues. Trimming pared 4 bases from V and 3 bases from J, leaving 16 bases between. CDR3 region: CASSVPRTAFYEQYF. In DNA, the CDR3 is TGTGCCAGCAGTGTTCCCAGGACAGCCTTCTACGAGCAGTACTTC. Full variable domain (remainder filled in from reference TRBV2 and TRBJ2-7): EPEVTQTPSHQVTQMGQEVILRCVPISNHLYFYWYRQILGQKVEFLVSFYNNEISEKSEIFDDQFSVERPDGSNFTLKIRSTKLEDSAMYFCASSVPRTAFYEQYFGPGTRLTVT.

The chain recombines TRBV4-2 with TRBJ2-7; D ambiguous. This CDR3 is 14 amino acids long. Per germline, CDR1 LGHNA and CDR2 YNFKEQ. V was pared by 0 bases and J by 3 bases, with 9 bases between. CDR3 loop: CASSQERGNYEQYF. DNA for the CDR3: TGTGCCAGCAGCCAAGAACGTGGGAACTACGAGCAGTACTTC.

The rearrangement links TRBV11-2 to TRBJ2-7; 8 nucleotides line up with TRBD2. J was trimmed by 3 bases and V by 7 bases; bases with no gene match: 11. This CDR3 has 15 residues. Germline CDR1 is SGHAT and CDR2 is FQNNGV. The CDR3 is CASTAPGTSFYEQYF. The CDR3 DNA follows: TGTGCCAGCACCGCTCCCGGGACTAGTTTCTACGAGCAGTACTTC.

The table lists this clone with a count of one. The chain uses TRBV5-6 and TRBJ1-1, with 9 bases identical to TRBD1. The CDR3 totals 14 residues. The germline V gene encodes CDR1 SGHDT and CDR2 YYEEEE. With V trimmed by 3 bases and J by 4 bases, 4 bases remained unmatched. CDR3 sequence: CASSYTGGGTEAFF. In DNA form, the CDR3 reads TGTGCCAGCAGCTATACAGGGGGCGGCACTGAAGCTTTCTTT.

This chain links TRBV9 with TRBJ1-6; 7 bases fit TRBD1. This CDR3 contains 16 residues. CDR1 and CDR2 from the germline V gene are SGDLS and YYNGEE. The J segment lost 2 bases and the V segment lost 0 bases, leaving 2 bases of the junction unmatched. DNA for the CDR3: TGTGCCAGCAGCGTAGAAGGGGGCCCCTATAATTCACCCCTCCACTTT. This gives the protein CASSVEGGPYNSPLHF.

J is TRBJ2-7 and V is TRBV2; 7 nucleotides line up with TRBD2. This CDR3 comprises 12 residues. The germline CDR1 and CDR2 sequences are SNHLY and FYNNEI. CDR3 amino acids: CAGRGSPYEQYF. CDR3 in DNA: TGTGCTGGGCGGGGGTCGCCCTACGAGCAGTACTTC.

The V and J genes are TRBV4-1 and TRBJ2-7, with 8 bases aligning to TRBD1. Trimming at V came to 0 bases and at J to 2 bases, leaving 6 bases not matched to a gene. Germline CDR1 is MGHRA and CDR2 is YSYEKL. This CDR3 comprises 16 residues. The CDR3 bases are TGCGCCAGCAGCCAAGAGGTGCAGGGGGCGACCTACGAGCAGTACTTC. This sequence encodes CASSQEVQGATYEQYF.

The rearrangement uses TRBV19 and TRBJ2-7; 8 bases fit TRBD1. The V gene end was trimmed by 6 bases and the J gene end by 4 bases; junction bases not matched to a gene: 5. Germline CDR1 is LNHDA and CDR2 is SQIVND (reference sequence). The CDR3 runs 13 residues. The CDR3 spells CASSHRGYYEQYF. CDR3 nucleotide sequence: TGTGCCAGTAGCCACAGGGGGTATTACGAGCAGTACTTC.

The CDR3 spells CASSYSRGIGYEQYF. As DNA, the CDR3 is TGTGCCAGCAGTTACTCCCGGGGGATAGGATACGAGCAGTACTTC. The rearrangement joins TRBV6-5 to TRBJ2-7, with D perhaps matching TRBD2 (6 bases). V was pared by 0 bases and J by 4 bases, with 13 bases between. The germline gives CDR1 MNHEY, CDR2 SVGAGI. The CDR3 totals 15 residues.

V is TRBV7-9 and J is TRBJ1-4; 9 bases fit TRBD1. Trimming took 2 bases from V and 1 from J; bases not matched to a gene: 11. Germline V CDR1 and CDR2: SEHNR, FQNEAQ (reference sequence). The CDR3 sequence is 19 residues long. The CDR3 DNA sequence: TGTGCCAGCAGCTTATTGGGGGACAGGGAGACCGTAACTAATGAAAAACTGTTTTTT. Encoded protein: CASSLLGDRETVTNEKLFF.

This chain connects TRBV7-9 to TRBJ1-3; D is uncertain. Germline V CDR1 and CDR2: SEHNR, FQNEAQ (reference sequence). Trimming cost V 2 bases and J 5 bases, with 13 bases left between them. This CDR3 has 15 residues. CDR3 sequence (DNA): TGTGCCAGCAGCTTATCGACCGCCCAACGAAACACCATATATTTT. This translates into CASSLSTAQRNTIYF.

The V gene is TRBV7-9, the J gene TRBJ2-1; D gene unclear. The CDR3 consists of 16 residues. CDR1 and CDR2 (germline): SEHNR, FQNEAQ (reference sequence). V was cut by 5 bases and J by 5 bases, with 19 bases left in between. The DNA for the CDR3 is TGTGCCAGCAGCCCCAGGAGTCCGACCAATAACAATGAGCAGTTCTTC. This codes for CASSPRSPTNNNEQFF.

The chain uses TRBV6-5 and TRBJ1-1; possible D gene TRBD1, 6 bases. Trimming left V 0 bases short and J 8 bases short, with 10 bases between. The germline gives CDR1 MNHEY, CDR2 SVGAGI. The CDR3 is 13 amino acids. The CDR3 loop is CASSYSGGQEAFF. CDR3 nucleotide sequence: TGTGCCAGCAGTTACTCGGGGGGCCAAGAAGCTTTCTTT.

The gene calls are TRBV11-2 and TRBJ1-2, with 8 bases aligning to TRBD1. CDR1 is SGHAT, CDR2 FQNNGV, per germline. This CDR3 spans 13 amino acids. The junction had 4 bases not matched to a gene; V was cut back by 5 bases and J by 5 bases. The CDR3 spells CASSETGGYGYTF. In nucleotides, the CDR3 is TGTGCCAGCAGCGAAACAGGGGGTTATGGCTACACCTTC.

The chain links TRBV5-6 to TRBJ2-7; perhaps D is TRBD1 or TRBD2 (5 bases each). Germline V gives CDR1 SGHDT, CDR2 YYEEEE. The CDR3 runs to 12 residues. With 4 bases removed from V and 6 bases from J, the gap between germline ends came to 11 bases. The CDR3 nucleotides are TGTGCCAGCAGCACCGGGGCGGGCGAGCAGTACTTC. It translates to CASSTGAGEQYF.

V is TRBV27 and J is TRBJ1-5; 9 bases match TRBD1. With 5 bases clipped from V and 6 bases from J, the junction kept 17 bases outside the gene matches. From germline, CDR1 is MNHEY and CDR2 SMNVEV (reference sequence). This CDR3 is built from 18 residues. CDR3 in DNA: TGTGCCAGCAGTCCGGAAGGCTGGGGGACAGGGTTTTTTCAGCCCCAGCATTTT. Translated, it gives CASSPEGWGTGFFQPQHF.

CDR3 nucleotide sequence: TGCGCCAGCAGCCTCCGTGGACAGGGGGCTGAAGCTTTCTTT. Translated: CASSLRGQGAEAFF. The V gene is TRBV4-1, the J gene TRBJ1-1; TRBD1 aligns across 10 bases. Germline V gene data show CDR1 as MGHRA and CDR2 as YSYEKL. V shed 4 bases, J shed 6 bases, and the junction held 5 bases outside the gene matches. CDR3 length: 14 amino acids.

This chain joins TRBV5-1 and TRBJ2-1, with D tentatively TRBD1 (6 bases). This CDR3 region has 15 residues. CDR1 is SGHRS, CDR2 YFSETQ, per germline. V was cut by 2 bases and J by 0 bases, with 9 bases left in between. In DNA, the CDR3 is TGCGCCAGCAGCTTCGCGGACAGCTCCTACAATGAGCAGTTCTTC. Its protein product is CASSFADSSYNEQFF.